Each of the 2 T cell receptor beta chains below was sequenced from the same sample in a study of T cells in Graves' hyperthyroidism and ophthalmopathy. TCR beta CDR3 region amplification was performed from RNA transcripts. TCR CDR3 regions were first amplified by RT-PCR with HTBI primers. Via MiXCR, TCRdb re-called the multiplex PCR reads, giving one row per CDR3 protein. The sample has 350,000 to 500,000 distinct CDR3 sequences, roughly an eighth seen once; the top ten hold 5% to 6%. Sequenced material: blood. The receptors were sampled from a woman aged 18 to 35 with Graves' hyperthyroidism.

This clonotype showed up many times. This chain connects TRBV30 to TRBJ1-3; tentative D call: TRBD1 (5 bases). V gave up 4 bases and J gave up 4 bases, with 14 bases separating them. CDR1 GTSNPN and CDR2 SVGIG come from the germline V gene (reference sequence). The CDR3 is 14 amino acids. The DNA for the CDR3 is TGTGCCTGGAATCTCGCAGGGACGGGAAACACCATATATTTT. Encoded protein: CAWNLAGTGNTIYF.

This clonotype was seen at least ten times. The chain couples TRBV3-1 to TRBJ1-2, with 7 nucleotides matching TRBD1. This CDR3 has 16 residues. V lost 5 bases, J lost 1 base, and 10 bases stayed unmatched. Germline loops: CDR1 LGHDT, CDR2 YNNKEL (reference sequence). Written as DNA, the CDR3 is TGTGCCAGCAGCAACTCAAGGACAGGACATAACTATGGCTACACCTTC. Translation gives CASSNSRTGHNYGYTF.